This TCR beta chain emerged from a study of metastatic and nonmetastatic thyroid tumors. Overall study: Peripheral blood and tumor or nodule samples from malignant and benign thyroid patients were compared.

TCRdb re-clonotyped the PCR reads via MiXCR. The repertoire consists of about 40,000 clones, with approximately 13% occurring once and the leading ten covering more than 8%. Turning to this clone: Being one base from a much bigger clone, this may be a read error.

With 8 bases removed from V and 7 bases from J, the gap between germline ends came to 14 bases. The CDR3 is made up of 11 amino acids. Germline loops: CDR1 SQVTM, CDR2 ANQGSEA. Treatment of any kind had been given to no patient before thyroid surgery. The gene calls are TRBV29-1 and TRBJ1-1; D uncertain. The receptor comes from a female donor with papillary thyroid cancer or a benign thyroid nodule (not recorded which). Some clones in this sample may be carry-over from other donors' samples. The sample taken for sequencing was blood. The CDR3 protein is CSFPDRREAFF. In DNA form, the CDR3 reads TGCAGCTTCCCGGACCGACGTGAAGCTTTCTTT.